A selection of T cell receptor beta chains follows, all from one sample in a study of OX40 agonist ivuxolimab in advanced cancers. Sequencing was performed with immunoSEQ multiplex PCR; in TCRdb, only in-frame clones are kept and a portion is missing. The repertoire holds about 82,000 clones, with around 90% as singletons. This material consisted of CD4+ or CD8+ T cells sorted from blood, taken in a trial of the OX40 agonist ivuxolimab. All receptors come from an adult with an advanced solid tumor such as melanoma, head and neck, liver or kidney cancer. CDR3s include the opening cysteine and the closing phenylalanine or tryptophan. The order of the fields is CDR3 length, J gene, clone size, V gene, D gene, CDR3 DNA, CDR3 protein. The D gene is left open where the match is weak. Clone sizes are given selectively: once, few, many, or a class where the clone is expanded.

>15|TRBJ2-3|.|TRBV11-2|TRBD1
TGTGCCAGCAGCTCTAGCAGGGGGCTGGTAGATACGCAGTATTTT
CASSSSRGLVDTQYF
>14|TRBJ2-2|.|TRBV7-8|.
TGTGCCAGCAGCCTCCTTATAAACACCGGGGAGCTGTTTTTT
CASSLLINTGELFF
>13|TRBJ1-1|.|TRBV19|.
TGTGCCAGTATATTAAGTGGCAAGACTGAAGCTTTCTTT
CASILSGKTEAFF
>13|TRBJ2-3|.|TRBV6-6|.
TGTGCCAGCAAGGAGGGGGCGTCAGATACGCAGTATTTT
CASKEGASDTQYF
>16|TRBJ1-3|.|TRBV2|.
TGTGCCAGCAGTGAGTCTCGGGGGAACTCTGGAAACACCATATATTTT
CASSESRGNSGNTIYF
>14|TRBJ2-7|.|TRBV5-1|.
TGCGCCAGCAGCTTGATAGCCCGACTTTCCGAGCAGTACTTC
CASSLIARLSEQYF
>13|TRBJ2-7|.|TRBV11-3|.
TGTGCCAGCAGCTTAGATCCAGTCTGGGAGCAGTACTTC
CASSLDPVWEQYF
>15|TRBJ2-5|.|TRBV14|TRBD1
TGTGCCAGCAGCCAGGGGACAGGGAGGCAAGAGACCCAGTACTTC
CASSQGTGRQETQYF
>14|TRBJ1-2|.|TRBV7-9|.
TGTGCCAGCAGCCCCGCCGTGAGGAACTATGGCTACACCTTC
CASSPAVRNYGYTF
>15|TRBJ1-1|once|TRBV6-5|.
TGTGCCAGCAGTTACTGGGGCAGGGGAGGCACTGAAGCTTTCTTT
CASSYWGRGGTEAFF
>15|TRBJ1-1|.|TRBV19|TRBD1
TGTGCCAGTAGATTAGACAGGGGGGTGAACACTGAAGCTTTCTTT
CASRLDRGVNTEAFF
>20|TRBJ2-6|once|TRBV19|.
TGTGCCAGTAGTATAGGTCCTATCCGGCAGGGCGGCTCTGGGGCCAACGTCCTGACTTTC
CASSIGPIRQGGSGANVLTF
>16|TRBJ1-2|.|TRBV28|.
TGTGCCAGCAGTTTAGTGGGACTAGGGCGCGACGACGGCTACACCTTC
CASSLVGLGRDDGYTF
>11|TRBJ2-3|once|TRBV30|.
TGTGCCTGGAGTTCCGCAGATACGCAGTATTTT
CAWSSADTQYF
>14|TRBJ1-5|.|TRBV7-8|TRBD1
TGTGCCAGCAGCCCGGGACAGGGACATCAGCCCCAGCATTTT
CASSPGQGHQPQHF
>16|TRBJ2-7|.|TRBV7-6|.
TGTGCCAGCAGCTTAGGGTGGGCAGGGAACTCCTACGAGCAGTACTTC
CASSLGWAGNSYEQYF
>15|TRBJ2-5|.|TRBV7-3|.
TGTGCCAGCAGCTTAACGGGGCCGGGGGAAGAGACCCAGTACTTC
CASSLTGPGEETQYF
>17|TRBJ2-5|.|TRBV9|TRBD2
TGTGCCAGCAGCGGCGGGGCCGGGACTAGCGTGGCGGAGACCCAGTACTTC
CASSGGAGTSVAETQYF
>17|TRBJ2-3|.|TRBV6-1|.
TGTGCCAGCAGTGAAAGGCGGGCAGGGTTGGGCACAGATACGCAGTATTTT
CASSERRAGLGTDTQYF
>16|TRBJ2-1|.|TRBV2|.
TGTGCCAGCAGTACCGAGGGGGGGGGCTCCTACAATGAGCAGTTCTTC
CASSTEGGGSYNEQFF
>15|TRBJ1-4|.|TRBV9|TRBD1
TGTGCCAGCAGCTCCCTGGTAGGGGGCTCGGAAAAACTGTTTTTT
CASSSLVGGSEKLFF
>11|TRBJ1-2|.|TRBV2|.
TGTGCCAGCAGGACAGAGTATGGCTACACCTTC
CASRTEYGYTF
>15|TRBJ1-2|.|TRBV19|TRBD1
TGTGCCAGTAGAATCACAGGGGGGCCTACTGATGGCTACACCTTC
CASRITGGPTDGYTF
>13|TRBJ1-2|.|TRBV21-1|.
TGTGCCAGCACCCTATGGGACACCTATGGCTACACCTTC
CASTLWDTYGYTF
>16|TRBJ2-5|.|TRBV7-7|TRBD2
TGTGCTAGCAGCTTTCTAGCGGGAGTTTGTCAAGAGACCCAGTACTTC
CASSFLAGVCQETQYF
>14|TRBJ2-7|.|TRBV6-1|.
TGTGCCAGCAGTGATTGGGGCTACTCCTACGAGCAGTACTTC
CASSDWGYSYEQYF
>17|TRBJ1-1|.|TRBV5-8|.
TGTGCCAGCCCTCAGGAGCCGGGGGGTCCCATGAACACTGAAGCTTTCTTT
CASPQEPGGPMNTEAFF
>14|TRBJ2-5|.|TRBV7-9|TRBD2
TGTGCCAGCAGCTCAGCGGGGTCACAAGAGACCCAGTACTTC
CASSSAGSQETQYF
>14|TRBJ2-3|.|TRBV10-3|TRBD2
TGTGCCATCAGTCGGGGGGACAGCACAGATACGCAGTATTTT
CAISRGDSTDTQYF
>17|TRBJ2-1|.|TRBV7-9|.
TGTGCCAGCAGCCCCCCCCTTAGTCGAGCCCGCTACAATGAGCAGTTCTTC
CASSPPLSRARYNEQFF
>14|TRBJ2-3|.|TRBV2|TRBD2
TGTGCCAGCAGCATGAGGACTAGTGTTGATACGCAGTATTTT
CASSMRTSVDTQYF
>16|TRBJ2-1|.|TRBV6-4|TRBD2
TGTGCCAGCAGTGACTCGGGCCGGGAGGGTAGGGATGAGCAGTTCTTC
CASSDSGREGRDEQFF
>15|TRBJ2-1|.|TRBV9|.
TGTGCCAGCAGCGTAGACAGCGGCACCTACAATGAGCAGTTCTTC
CASSVDSGTYNEQFF